This record looks at one T cell receptor (beta chain) sequence and its context. These data come from a study of blood T cell repertoires in COVID-19. Data came from immunoSEQ multiplex PCR; TCRdb stores just in-frame clones and leaves some out. The table lists 250,000 to 350,000 clones, approximately 83% of them singletons. Participant age was roughly 18 to 100 years, and participants resided in about 25 US areas. Self-reported history from a screening survey and questionnaire set each donor's cohort. In Cohort 3, a recovered donor had either two negative PCRs, clearance, or symptom resolution. V was shortened by 2 bases and J by 5 bases, with 13 bases between the two germline ends. The germline gives CDR1 SGHTS, CDR2 YDEGEE. This CDR3 contains 15 residues.

This chain links TRBV5-8 with TRBJ1-4; tentative D call: TRBD1 (6 bases). Source material: PBMCs or T cells enriched from blood (not recorded which). This TCR was recovered from a woman younger than 45 who had recovered from COVID-19. CDR3: CASSFSTGENEKLFF. CDR3 DNA sequence: TGTGCCAGCAGCTTCTCGACAGGAGAAAATGAAAAACTGTTTTTT.